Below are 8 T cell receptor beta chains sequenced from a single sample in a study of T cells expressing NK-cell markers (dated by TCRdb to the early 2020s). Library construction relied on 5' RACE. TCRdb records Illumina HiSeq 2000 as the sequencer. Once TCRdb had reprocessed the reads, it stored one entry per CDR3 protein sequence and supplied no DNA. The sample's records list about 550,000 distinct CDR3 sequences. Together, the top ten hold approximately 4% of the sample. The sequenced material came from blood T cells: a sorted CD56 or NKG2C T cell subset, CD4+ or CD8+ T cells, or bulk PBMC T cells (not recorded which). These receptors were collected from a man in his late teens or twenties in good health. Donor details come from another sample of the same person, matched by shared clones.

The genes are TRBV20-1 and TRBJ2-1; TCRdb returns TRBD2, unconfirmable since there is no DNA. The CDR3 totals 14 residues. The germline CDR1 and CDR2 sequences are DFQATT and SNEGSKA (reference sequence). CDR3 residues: CSAPSLISYNEQFF.

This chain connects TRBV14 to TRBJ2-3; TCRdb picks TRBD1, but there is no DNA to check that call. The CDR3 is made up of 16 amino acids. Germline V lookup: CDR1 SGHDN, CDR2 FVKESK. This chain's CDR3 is CASSQDRVYGRDTQYF.

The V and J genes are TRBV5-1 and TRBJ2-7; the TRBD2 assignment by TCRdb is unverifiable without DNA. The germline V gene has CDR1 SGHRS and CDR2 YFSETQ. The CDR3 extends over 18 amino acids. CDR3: CASSLARTSGRSLYEQYF.

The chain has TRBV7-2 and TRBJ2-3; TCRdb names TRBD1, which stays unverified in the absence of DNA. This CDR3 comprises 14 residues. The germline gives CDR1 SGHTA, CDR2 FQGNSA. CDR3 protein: CASSFRGATDTQYF.

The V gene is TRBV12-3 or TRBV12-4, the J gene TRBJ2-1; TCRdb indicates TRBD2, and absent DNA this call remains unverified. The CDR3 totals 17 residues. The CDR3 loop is CASSLGQREDFSGEQFF.

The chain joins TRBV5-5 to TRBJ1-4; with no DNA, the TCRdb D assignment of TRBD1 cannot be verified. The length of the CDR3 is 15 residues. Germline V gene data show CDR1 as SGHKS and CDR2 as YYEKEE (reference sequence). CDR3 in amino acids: CASSSVENGGEKLFF.

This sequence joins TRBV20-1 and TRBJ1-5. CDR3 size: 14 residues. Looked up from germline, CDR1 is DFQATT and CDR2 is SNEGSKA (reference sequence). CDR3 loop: CSAREVVGNQPQHF.

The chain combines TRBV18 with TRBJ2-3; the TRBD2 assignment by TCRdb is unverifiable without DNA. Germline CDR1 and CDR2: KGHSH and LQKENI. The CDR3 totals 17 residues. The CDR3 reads CASSPLGTSGGTDTQYF. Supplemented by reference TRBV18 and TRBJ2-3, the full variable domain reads NAGVMQNPRHLVRRRGQEARLRCSPMKGHSHVYWYRQLPEEGLKFMVYLQKENIIDESGMPKERFSAEFPKEGPSILRIQQVVRGDSAAYFCASSPLGTSGGTDTQYFGPGTRLTVL.